What follows are 10 T cell receptor beta chains derived from one specimen sequenced in a study of blood T cell repertoires in COVID-19. Libraries were prepared by immunoSEQ multiplex PCR; TCRdb keeps only in-frame clonotypes and omits some of them. The profile covers some 320,000 clones, with 85% appearing a single time and just over 7% taken by the ten largest. Sequenced sample: peripheral blood. The receptors were gathered from a human donor in a cohort sampled during active COVID-19.

The V gene is TRBV10-3, the J gene TRBJ1-2; TRBD1 matches 7 bases. Germline CDR1 is ENHRY and CDR2 is SYGVKD. The CDR3 runs 14 residues. Losses at the gene ends were 10 bases for V and 2 bases for J; bases not matched to a gene: 10. The CDR3 loop reads CATSETGQNYGYTF. The CDR3 DNA reads TGTGCCACCTCTGAAACGGGACAGAACTATGGCTACACCTTC.

J is TRBJ1-2 and V is TRBV7-2; D perhaps matches TRBD1 (6 bases). CDR3 length equals 13 residues. V was trimmed by 5 bases and J by 8 bases, leaving 15 bases between them. The V gene's germline CDR1 is SGHTA and CDR2 FQGNSA. CDR3 nucleotides: TGTGCCAGCAGCCCCTCAGGGGCGGCGGGCTACACCTTC. It codes for CASSPSGAAGYTF.

A few counts support this clone. The chain combines TRBV7-6 with TRBJ1-5; D is uncertain. Germline V lookup: CDR1 SGHVS, CDR2 FNYEAQ. The CDR3 extends over 14 amino acids. The V gene lost 1 base and the J gene lost 7 bases, with 11 bases spanning the gap. The CDR3 reads CASSLGGGEQPQHF. In DNA form, the CDR3 reads TGTGCCAGCAGCTTAGGGGGAGGTGAACAGCCCCAGCATTTT.

The gene calls are TRBV5-1 and TRBJ1-4, with D unresolved. The CDR3 covers 15 residues. Germline V lookup: CDR1 SGHRS, CDR2 YFSETQ. V was trimmed by 4 bases and J by 0 bases, leaving 10 bases between them. The CDR3 DNA sequence: TGCGCCAGCAGCATTAAGGGAGCAACTAATGAAAAACTGTTTTTT. It translates to CASSIKGATNEKLFF.

The chain uses TRBV3-1 (or the pseudogene TRBV3-2) and TRBJ1-1; tentative D call: TRBD1 (6 bases). CDR3 length: 17 amino acids. With 1 base removed from V and 3 bases from J, the gap between germline ends came to 18 bases. CDR1 is LGHDT, CDR2 YNNKEL, per germline (reference sequence). CDR3 loop: CASSQGAGGRADTEAFF. CDR3 in DNA: TGTGCCAGCAGCCAAGGCGCGGGGGGCAGGGCAGACACTGAAGCTTTCTTT.

The chain recombines TRBV24-1 with TRBJ2-2; D might be TRBD2 (5 bases). Germline CDR1 reads KGHDR; CDR2 reads SFDVKD. CDR3 size: 16 residues. Trimming shortened V by 3 bases and J by 3 bases, and 13 bases separated the two germline ends. CDR3: CATSDPGKEDTGELFF. CDR3 DNA: TGTGCCACCAGTGATCCTGGGAAGGAGGACACCGGGGAGCTGTTTTTT.

This clone is a singleton in its sample. This chain joins TRBV5-1 and TRBJ2-2; perhaps TRBD2 as D (6 bases). V lost 4 bases and J lost 7, with 11 bases in between. The CDR3 contains 13 residues. CDR1 SGHRS and CDR2 YFSETQ come from the germline V gene. CDR3 in amino acids: CASSVTRDGELFF. In DNA form, the CDR3 reads TGCGCCAGCAGCGTGACTAGGGACGGGGAGCTGTTTTTT.

V and J are TRBV6-1 and TRBJ2-1; perhaps TRBD2 as D (6 bases). The CDR3 runs to 15 residues. Germline CDR1 is MNHNS and CDR2 is SASEGT. V lost 2 bases and J lost 4, with 12 bases in between. The CDR3 nucleotides are TGTGCCAGCAGTGAATCGCTTAGCGGATACAATGAGCAGTTCTTC. Translation gives CASSESLSGYNEQFF.

The CDR3 loop is CASRGDTQYF. The CDR3 bases are TGTGCCAGCCGCGGGGATACGCAGTATTTT. This rearrangement joins TRBV12-3 or TRBV12-4 to TRBJ2-3, with D perhaps TRBD2 (5 bases). With 8 bases removed from V and 6 bases from J, the gap between germline ends came to 6 bases. This CDR3 comprises 10 residues.

There are a few counts of this clone. The gene calls are TRBV2 and TRBJ2-4; D unresolved. The CDR3 loop spans 16 amino acids. Germline V lookup: CDR1 SNHLY, CDR2 FYNNEI. V was clipped by 7 bases and J by 1 base, with 17 bases between them. As DNA, the CDR3 is TGTGCCAGCACCCCACCGGCAGGATTGGCCAAAAACATTCAGTACTTC. Translated, it gives CASTPPAGLAKNIQYF.